This T cell receptor beta chain was observed in a study of identical twins. Whole-study findings and limits: A lower insertion count was a feature of abundant cord blood beta clonotypes, with no such feature in memory repertoires.

A universal primer binding site was introduced by template switching. The final cDNA contained unique molecular identifiers. TCRdb reprocessed the 5' RACE reads with MiXCR, giving one entry per CDR3 protein. Altogether roughly 1,500,000 distinct CDR3 sequences are present, roughly 35% being singletons, with the ten largest covering around 0.25%. Worth noting for this clonotype: What it recognizes is unknown.

Healthy Caucasians provided all donations. This CDR3 region has 16 residues. The junction had 5 bases not matched to a gene; V was cut back by 5 bases and J by 2 bases. Germline CDR1 reads KGHSH; CDR2 reads LQKENI. The specimen sequenced was cord blood. The rearrangement uses TRBV18 and TRBJ2-3; 12 bases are a match to TRBD2. The TCR comes from a newborn girl in good health. Written as DNA, the CDR3 is TGTGCCAGCTCAATTACTAGCGGGGGGACCACAGATACGCAGTATTTT. It codes for CASSITSGGTTDTQYF.